Following are 17 T cell receptor beta chains from one sample sequenced in a study of cytomegalovirus exposure and HLA in healthy donors. The PCR used 60 Vbeta and 13 Jbeta primers. Sequencing was performed with immunoSEQ multiplex PCR; in TCRdb, only in-frame clones are kept and a portion is missing. Here the sample spans about 93,000 clones, roughly 72% being singletons. The specimen sequenced was PBMCs. The receptors were gathered from a young man in good health and CMV-seronegative.

CDR3 in amino acids: CASSVAGATYNEQFF. CDR3 DNA sequence: TGTGCCAGCAGTGTCGCGGGGGCGACCTACAATGAGCAGTTCTTC. This sequence joins TRBV7-3 and TRBJ2-1; D may be TRBD2 (7 bases). The CDR3 loop spans 15 amino acids. Trimming took 6 bases from V and 2 from J, leaving 14 bases between them. Germline-derived CDR1 and CDR2 are SGHTA and FQGTGA.

This clone was detected only a few times. J is TRBJ1-1 and V is TRBV5-1; TRBD1 is a possible D gene (5 bases). This CDR3 region has 14 residues. With 4 bases removed from V and 0 bases from J, the gap between germline ends came to 10 bases. Germline CDR1 SGHRS, CDR2 YFSETQ. DNA for the CDR3: TGCGCCAGCAGCGAGACAGCCTTGAACACTGAAGCTTTCTTT. Encoded protein: CASSETALNTEAFF.

The chain joins TRBV18 to TRBJ2-1; 8 bases are shared with TRBD2. This CDR3 spans 15 amino acids. CDR1 is KGHSH, CDR2 LQKENI, per germline. The trim removed 2 bases at V and 9 bases at J, leaving 9 bases unmatched. The DNA for the CDR3 is TGTGCCAGCTCACCATCAGCGGGAGTGAGAGGTGAGCAGTTCTTC. It yields the protein CASSPSAGVRGEQFF.

The V gene is TRBV29-1, the J gene TRBJ2-1; D gene unclear. The germline V gene encodes CDR1 SQVTM and CDR2 ANQGSEA. The CDR3 totals 10 residues. V shed 6 bases and J shed 12 bases, with 12 bases lying between them. CDR3 region: CSVTSLGQFF. The CDR3 coding sequence is TGCAGCGTGACAAGCTTGGGGCAGTTCTTC.

This rearrangement joins TRBV23-1 to TRBJ1-5; D is undetermined. TRBV23-1 has ORF status, its function being uncertain. Deletions cut 8 bases from V and 2 bases from J, with 22 bases between. The CDR3 runs to 17 residues. This chain's CDR3 is CASGPKIAILGNQPQHF. Written as DNA, the CDR3 is TGCGCCAGCGGGCCTAAAATCGCTATCCTTGGCAATCAGCCCCAGCATTTT.

The CDR3 protein is CASSGTQTSTDTQYF. CDR3 nucleotide sequence: TGTGCCAGCTCAGGGACACAAACTAGCACAGATACGCAGTATTTT. V usage is TRBV18 and J usage is TRBJ2-3; possible D gene TRBD1, 6 bases. Trimming removed 5 bases at V and 0 bases at J, with 12 bases between. The germline V gene encodes CDR1 KGHSH and CDR2 LQKENI. The CDR3 is 15 amino acids.

The chain joins TRBV7-8 to TRBJ2-7; 7 bases fit TRBD2. V lost 5 bases, J lost 2 bases, and 15 bases stayed unmatched. Germline CDR1 and CDR2: SGHVS and FQNEAQ. The CDR3 has 17 amino acids. CDR3 protein: CASSAQGWGRATYEQYV. In nucleotides, the CDR3 is TGTGCCAGCAGCGCCCAAGGTTGGGGGAGGGCCACCTACGAGCAGTACGTC.

The CDR3 bases are TGCAGCGTTGAAGATCCCACACGTCTGGGGACAGGAAGTTCAGACTCTGGAAACACCATATATTTT. Its protein is CSVEDPTRLGTGSSDSGNTIYF. The chain links TRBV29-1 to TRBJ1-3, with 8 bases aligning to TRBD1. Germline V gene lookup returns CDR1 SQVTM and CDR2 ANQGSEA. J lost 0 bases, V lost 0 bases, and 22 bases had no gene match. The CDR3 loop spans 22 amino acids.

The chain uses TRBV4-2 and TRBJ2-2, with 10 bases fitting TRBD2. This CDR3 is built from 19 residues. The V and J ends lost 0 bases and 4 bases, in that order; junction bases with no gene match: 11. Germline V gene lookup returns CDR1 LGHNA and CDR2 YNFKEQ. The CDR3 sequence: CASSQEGLAGVSGTGELFF. DNA for the CDR3: TGTGCCAGCAGCCAAGAGGGGCTAGCGGGAGTTTCGGGCACCGGGGAGCTGTTTTTT.

This clone was picked up a small number of times. The chain carries TRBV6-5 and TRBJ1-5; weak D call: TRBD1 (6 bases). V dropped 6 bases and J dropped 7 bases, with 16 bases sitting between them. CDR3 length: 14 amino acids. Germline assignment: CDR1 MNHEY and CDR2 SVGAGI. CDR3 sequence: CASSPRQARQPQHF. The CDR3 bases are TGTGCCAGCAGCCCAAGACAGGCTAGACAGCCCCAGCATTTT.

The chain is built from TRBV5-1 and TRBJ1-1; 9 bases align to TRBD1. CDR3 length: 15 amino acids. Germline lookup yields CDR1 SGHRS and CDR2 YFSETQ. The ends lost 0 bases at V and 2 bases at J; junction bases unmatched: 2. CDR3 region: CASSLGTGENTEAFF. The CDR3 DNA reads as TGCGCCAGCAGCTTGGGGACAGGGGAAAACACTGAAGCTTTCTTT.

The chain couples TRBV7-2 to TRBJ2-7; TRBD2 aligns across 13 bases. Germline V lookup: CDR1 SGHTA, CDR2 FQGNSA. The V gene end was trimmed by 4 bases and the J gene end by 4 bases; junction bases not matched to a gene: 7. This CDR3 comprises 16 residues. CDR3 protein: CASSSTTSGGIYEQYF. The DNA of the CDR3 is TGTGCCAGCAGCTCCACGACTAGCGGGGGGATATACGAGCAGTACTTC.

This rearrangement joins TRBV7-9 to TRBJ1-2; 8 positions agree with TRBD1. Germline loops: CDR1 SEHNR, CDR2 FQNEAQ (reference sequence). The J segment lost 6 bases and the V segment lost 5 bases, leaving 11 bases of the junction unmatched. This CDR3 has 15 amino acids. The chain's CDR3 is CASSRQKGQVDGYTF. The CDR3, as DNA: TGTGCCAGCAGCCGGCAAAAGGGACAGGTTGATGGCTACACCTTC. Filled out from reference TRBV7-9 and TRBJ1-2, the complete variable domain reads DTGVSQNPRHKITKRGQNVTFRCDPISEHNRLYWYRQTLGQGPEFLTYFQNEAQLEKSRLLSDRFSAERPKGSFSTLEIQRTEQGDSAMYLCASSRQKGQVDGYTFGSGTRLTVV.

The V gene is TRBV19, the J gene TRBJ1-5, with unresolved D. This CDR3 region has 13 residues. V lost 4 bases, J lost 1 base, and 5 bases lay in between. From germline, CDR1 is LNHDA and CDR2 SQIVND (reference sequence). CDR3 sequence: CASSTLSNQPQHF. The CDR3 DNA sequence: TGTGCCAGTAGTACCCTAAGCAATCAGCCCCAGCATTTT.

This clone has a single count. The rearrangement uses TRBV11-2 and TRBJ2-1; 10 bases match TRBD2. The junction had 2 bases not matched to a gene; V was cut back by 2 bases and J by 4 bases. Germline V gene sequence: CDR1 SGHAT, CDR2 FQNNGV. The CDR3 loop spans 15 amino acids. CDR3 coding DNA: TGTGCCAGCAGCTTAAGGACTAGCGGATACAATGAGCAGTTCTTC. It is translated as CASSLRTSGYNEQFF.

V gene TRBV11-3 combines with J gene TRBJ2-1; weak D call: TRBD2 (6 bases). V was trimmed by 5 bases and J by 0 bases, leaving 11 bases between them. This CDR3 is built from 15 residues. Germline CDR1 and CDR2: SGHNT and YENEEA. The CDR3 DNA is TGTGCCAGCAGCACGGGGAGGAGCTCCTACAATGAGCAGTTCTTC. As protein: CASSTGRSSYNEQFF.

This chain uses TRBV5-1 with TRBJ1-2, with 8 bases lining up with TRBD1. Germline V lookup: CDR1 SGHRS, CDR2 YFSETQ. V shed 2 bases and J 6 bases; nucleotides not matched to a gene: 6. The CDR3 has 14 residues. Written as DNA, the CDR3 is TGCGCCAGCAGCTTACTGACAGGGGAGGATGGCTACACCTTC. Protein: CASSLLTGEDGYTF.